The subject of this entry is one TCR beta chain. This specimen belongs to a study of blood T cell repertoires in COVID-19. Study background: From T cells, B-cell-depleted T cells, or PBMCs came the material, which was cDNA or gDNA.

Trimming took 3 bases from V and 2 from J, leaving 18 bases between them. The CDR3 has 17 amino acids. Germline V CDR1 and CDR2: SGHDN, FVKESK. TCRdb keeps only in-frame clones here, not all; method: immunoSEQ multiplex PCR. The sample has tens of thousands of clones, around 90% seen once. The chain employs TRBV14 and TRBJ2-3; a weak D match, TRBD2 (5 bases). The sequence derives from a male donor with acute or convalescent COVID-19. Input material: peripheral blood. The DNA of the CDR3 is TGTGCCAGCAGCCAGTTAGTTTCGGGAATGGACACAGATACGCAGTATTTT. It yields the protein CASSQLVSGMDTDTQYF.